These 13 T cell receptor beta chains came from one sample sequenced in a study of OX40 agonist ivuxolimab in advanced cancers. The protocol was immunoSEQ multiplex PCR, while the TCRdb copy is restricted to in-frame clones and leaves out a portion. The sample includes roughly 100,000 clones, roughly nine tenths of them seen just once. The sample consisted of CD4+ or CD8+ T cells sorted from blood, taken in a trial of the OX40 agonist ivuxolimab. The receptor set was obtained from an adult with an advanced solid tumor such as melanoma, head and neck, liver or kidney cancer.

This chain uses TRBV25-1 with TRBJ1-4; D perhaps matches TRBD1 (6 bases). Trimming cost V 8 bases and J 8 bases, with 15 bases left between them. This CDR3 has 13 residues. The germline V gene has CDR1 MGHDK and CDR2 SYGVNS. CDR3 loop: CASRDTVSEKLFF. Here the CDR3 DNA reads TGTGCCAGCCGGGACACCGTCAGCGAAAAACTGTTTTTT.

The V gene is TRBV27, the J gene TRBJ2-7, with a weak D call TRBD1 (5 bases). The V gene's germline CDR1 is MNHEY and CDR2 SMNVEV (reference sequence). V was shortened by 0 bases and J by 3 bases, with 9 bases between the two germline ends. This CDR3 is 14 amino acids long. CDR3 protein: CASSLSGQFYEQYF. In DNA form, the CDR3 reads TGTGCCAGCAGTTTATCAGGACAATTCTACGAGCAGTACTTC.

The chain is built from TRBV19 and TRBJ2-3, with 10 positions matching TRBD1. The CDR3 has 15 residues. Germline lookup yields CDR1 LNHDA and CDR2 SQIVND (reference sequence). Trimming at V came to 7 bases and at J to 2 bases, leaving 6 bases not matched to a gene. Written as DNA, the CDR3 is TGTGCCAGTACCCTGGGACAGGGGTACACAGATACGCAGTATTTT. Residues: CASTLGQGYTDTQYF.

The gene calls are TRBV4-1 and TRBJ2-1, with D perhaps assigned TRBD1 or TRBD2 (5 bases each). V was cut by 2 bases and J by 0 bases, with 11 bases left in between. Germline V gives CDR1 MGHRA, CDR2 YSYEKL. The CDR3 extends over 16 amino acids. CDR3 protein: CASSQIGTSSYNEQFF. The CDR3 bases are TGCGCCAGCAGCCAAATCGGGACCTCCTCCTACAATGAGCAGTTCTTC.

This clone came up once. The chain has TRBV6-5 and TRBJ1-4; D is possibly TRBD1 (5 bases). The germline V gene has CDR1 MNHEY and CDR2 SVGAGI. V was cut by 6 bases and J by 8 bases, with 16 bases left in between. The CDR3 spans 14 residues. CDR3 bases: TGTGCCAGCAGCCTACAAGGGGTTGGGGAAAAACTGTTTTTT. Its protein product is CASSLQGVGEKLFF.

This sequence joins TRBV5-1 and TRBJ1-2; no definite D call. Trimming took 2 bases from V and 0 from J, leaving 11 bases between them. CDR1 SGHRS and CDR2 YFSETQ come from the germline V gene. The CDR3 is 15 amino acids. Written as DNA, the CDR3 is TGCGCCAGCAGCTTTTCAGGTAGAACTAACTATGGCTACACCTTC. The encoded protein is CASSFSGRTNYGYTF.

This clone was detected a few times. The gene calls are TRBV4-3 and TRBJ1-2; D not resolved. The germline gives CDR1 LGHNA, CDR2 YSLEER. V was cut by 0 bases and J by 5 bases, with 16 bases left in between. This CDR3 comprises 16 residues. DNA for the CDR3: TGCGCCAGCAGCCAAGAGAAGTCAGGACCTGCTTATGGCTACACCTTC. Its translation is CASSQEKSGPAYGYTF.

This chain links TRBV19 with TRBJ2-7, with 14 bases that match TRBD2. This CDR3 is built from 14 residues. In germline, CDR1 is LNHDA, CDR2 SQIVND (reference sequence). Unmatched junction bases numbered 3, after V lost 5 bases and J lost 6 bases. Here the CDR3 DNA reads TGTGCCAGTAGTCCGGGGACTAGCGGGAGCGAGCAGTACTTC. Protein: CASSPGTSGSEQYF.

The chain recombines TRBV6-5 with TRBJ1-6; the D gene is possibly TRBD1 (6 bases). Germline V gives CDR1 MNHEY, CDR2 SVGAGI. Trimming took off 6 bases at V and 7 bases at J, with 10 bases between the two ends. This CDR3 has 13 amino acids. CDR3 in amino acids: CASRYRANSPLHF. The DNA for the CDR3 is TGTGCCAGCAGGTACAGGGCCAATTCACCCCTCCACTTT.

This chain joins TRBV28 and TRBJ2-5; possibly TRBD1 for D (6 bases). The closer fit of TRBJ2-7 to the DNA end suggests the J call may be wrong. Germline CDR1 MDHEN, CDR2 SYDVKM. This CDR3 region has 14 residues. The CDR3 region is CASSRTGHTYEQYF. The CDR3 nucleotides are TGTGCCAGCAGTCGAACGGGACACACCTACGAGCAGTACTTC.

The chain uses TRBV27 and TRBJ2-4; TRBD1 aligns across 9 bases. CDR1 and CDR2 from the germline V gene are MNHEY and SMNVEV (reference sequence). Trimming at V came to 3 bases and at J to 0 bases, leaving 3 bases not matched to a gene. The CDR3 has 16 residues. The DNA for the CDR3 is TGTGCCAGCAGTTTGGACAGGGGATTAGCCAAAAACATTCAGTACTTC. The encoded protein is CASSLDRGLAKNIQYF.

The CDR3 nucleotides read TGTGCCTGGAGCAAACAGGGGCCCGCCTGGGCTTTCTTT. It encodes CAWSKQGPAWAFF. V usage is TRBV30 and J usage is TRBJ1-1; 7 bases match TRBD1. The ends lost 3 bases at V and 11 bases at J; junction bases unmatched: 12. CDR1 is GTSNPN, CDR2 SVGIG, per germline (reference sequence). CDR3 length: 13 residues.

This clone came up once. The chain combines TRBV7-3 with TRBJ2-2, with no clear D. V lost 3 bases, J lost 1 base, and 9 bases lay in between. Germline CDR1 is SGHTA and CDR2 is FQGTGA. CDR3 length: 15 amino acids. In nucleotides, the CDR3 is TGTGCCAGCAGCTTTAGCTCGGTGAACACCGGGGAGCTGTTTTTT. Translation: CASSFSSVNTGELFF.